The 23 T cell receptor beta chains listed next were all sequenced from one sample in a study of cytomegalovirus exposure and HLA in healthy donors. The PCR ran on 60 Vbeta and 13 Jbeta primers. Sequenced by immunoSEQ multiplex PCR; TCRdb stores in-frame clones only, minus some. The table records approximately 120,000 clones, around 85% of them present only once. The sequencing input was PBMCs. All receptors derive from a man younger than 30 in good health and CMV-seropositive.

The rearrangement uses TRBV19 and TRBJ1-1, with no clear D. The CDR3 totals 14 residues. From germline, CDR1 is LNHDA and CDR2 SQIVND (reference sequence). V lost 6 bases, J lost 0 bases, and 11 bases lay in between. DNA for the CDR3: TGTGCCAGTAGCGATAGAGTGATGAACACTGAAGCTTTCTTT. It translates to CASSDRVMNTEAFF.

CDR3 sequence: CASSPLAGVGYTGELFF. For the CDR3, the DNA is TGTGCCAGTAGTCCCCTAGCGGGAGTAGGGTACACCGGGGAGCTGTTTTTT. The rearrangement joins TRBV19 to TRBJ2-2; 10 bases are shared with TRBD2. Germline assignment: CDR1 LNHDA and CDR2 SQIVND (reference sequence). J was trimmed by 3 bases and V by 5 bases; bases with no gene match: 9. The CDR3 covers 17 residues.

The chain couples TRBV7-2 to TRBJ1-2, with 7 bases fitting TRBD1. Losses at the gene ends were 2 bases for V and 6 bases for J; bases not matched to a gene: 9. Germline loops: CDR1 SGHTA, CDR2 FQGNSA. This CDR3 contains 15 residues. This CDR3 reads CASSLSTGEPNGYTF. The CDR3 nucleotides are TGTGCCAGCAGCTTAAGTACAGGGGAGCCGAATGGCTACACCTTC.

The DNA of the CDR3 is TGCAGCGCGCGGACTAGCGGTTACAATGAGCAGTTCTTC. Translated, it gives CSARTSGYNEQFF. The chain is built from TRBV29-1 and TRBJ2-1; 10 nucleotides agree with TRBD2. Germline V gene data show CDR1 as SQVTM and CDR2 as ANQGSEA. This CDR3 contains 13 residues. Trimming took 7 bases from V and 4 from J; bases not matched to a gene: 4.

The rearrangement uses TRBV14 and TRBJ2-5, with a possible D match to TRBD1 (6 bases). The germline V gene encodes CDR1 SGHDN and CDR2 FVKESK. V shed 8 bases and J shed 2 bases, with 12 bases lying between them. This CDR3 spans 13 amino acids. The CDR3 here is CASGPTGQETQYF. In DNA, the CDR3 is TGTGCCAGCGGACCGACAGGTCAAGAGACCCAGTACTTC.

The gene calls are TRBV10-3 and TRBJ1-1; 10 nucleotides agree with TRBD1. Germline CDR1 and CDR2: ENHRY and SYGVKD. The CDR3 length is 15 residues. Trimming took 3 bases from V and 4 from J; bases not matched to a gene: 5. CDR3 coding DNA: TGTGCCATCAGTGATCCCGGGACAGGGGTCACTGAAGCTTTCTTT. This sequence encodes CAISDPGTGVTEAFF.

This clone turned up a few times. V and J are TRBV30 and TRBJ2-7, with D possibly being TRBD2 (5 bases). Trimming removed 5 bases at V and 6 bases at J, with 23 bases between. CDR3 length: 15 amino acids. The germline gives CDR1 GTSNPN, CDR2 SVGIG (reference sequence). Written as DNA, the CDR3 is TGTGCCTGGGGAGGAGGAACCGGACGCCTCAGCGAGCAGTACTTC. Encoded protein: CAWGGGTGRLSEQYF.

This clone was observed a single time. In nucleotides, the CDR3 is TGTGCCAGCAGCTCCCTAGGGAGCACTGAAGCTTTCTTT. Protein sequence: CASSSLGSTEAFF. This chain links TRBV11-2 with TRBJ1-1; D is ambiguous. The CDR3 contains 13 residues. V dropped 4 bases and J dropped 4 bases, with 10 bases sitting between them. Looked up from germline, CDR1 is SGHAT and CDR2 is FQNNGV.

This sequence joins TRBV4-3 and TRBJ1-1, with TRBD1 as a possible D gene (5 bases). The CDR3 spans 15 residues. CDR1 and CDR2 from the germline V gene are LGHNA and YSLEER. V dropped 4 bases and J dropped 6 bases, with 18 bases sitting between them. The CDR3 reads CASSRKQESYSEAFF. CDR3 nucleotides: TGCGCCAGCAGCCGCAAACAGGAATCTTATTCTGAAGCTTTCTTT.

The chain joins TRBV4-3 to TRBJ2-5, with D maybe TRBD2 (6 bases). The CDR3 runs 14 residues. V lost 1 base and J lost 7, with 13 bases in between. Germline CDR1 reads LGHNA; CDR2 reads YSLEER. The CDR3: CASSQVLGGGTQYF. The CDR3 nucleotides read TGCGCCAGCAGCCAAGTTCTCGGGGGAGGGACCCAGTACTTC.

The genes are TRBV6-5 and TRBJ1-1; no reliable D call. The CDR3 totals 15 residues. The germline V and J ends were trimmed by 3 bases and 3 bases, with 14 bases remaining between them. Germline V gene data show CDR1 as MNHEY and CDR2 as SVGAGI. The CDR3 bases are TGTGCCAGCAGTTATCTTCGGGTGTTGGACACTGAAGCTTTCTTT. This encodes CASSYLRVLDTEAFF.

In regard to this clone: One junction end does not reproduce the germline sequence, and a read error may be involved. The rearrangement uses TRBV7-9 and TRBJ2-1; the match to TRBD2 covers 10 bases. This CDR3 spans 16 amino acids. Germline values: CDR1 SEHNR, CDR2 FQNEAQ (reference sequence). DNA for the CDR3: TGTTCCAGCAGCTTAGGTTCTAGCGGGAGCGACAATGAGCAGTTCTTC. Its translation is CSSSLGSSGSDNEQFF. Full variable domain (missing parts from reference TRBV7-9 and TRBJ2-1): DTGVSQNPRHKITKRGQNVTFRCDPISEHNRLYWYRQTLGQGPEFLTYFQNEAQLEKSRLLSDRFSAERPKGSFSTLEIQRTEQGDSAMYLCSSSLGSSGSDNEQFFGPGTRLTVL.

This chain uses TRBV18 with TRBJ2-7, with TRBD1 identical over 9 bases. This CDR3 is built from 15 residues. J gave up 5 bases and V 8 bases, and 13 bases lay outside the gene matches. CDR1 is KGHSH and CDR2 is LQKENI in the germline V gene. This chain's CDR3 is CASPGNDRGEDEQYF. The CDR3 region has the DNA TGTGCCAGCCCAGGAAACGACAGGGGGGAAGACGAGCAGTACTTC.

The chain combines TRBV7-8 with TRBJ2-5, with TRBD2 matching over 12 bases. The closer fit of TRBJ2-7 to the DNA end suggests the J call may be wrong. This CDR3 spans 15 amino acids. Germline-derived CDR1 and CDR2 are SGHVS and FQNEAQ. The CDR3 region is CASSRGTSGRYEQYF. As DNA, the CDR3 is TGTGCCAGCAGCCGCGGGACTAGCGGGCGGTACGAGCAGTACTTC.

The chain carries TRBV2 and TRBJ1-5; 9 bases line up with TRBD1. Germline CDR1 reads SNHLY; CDR2 reads FYNNEI. The CDR3 is 14 amino acids. The J segment lost 5 bases and the V segment lost 6 bases, leaving 5 bases of the junction unmatched. The CDR3: CASRDRGGYQPQHF. CDR3 coding DNA: TGTGCCAGCAGGGACAGGGGTGGGTATCAGCCCCAGCATTTT.

This clone was seen a few times. The genes are TRBV6-6 and TRBJ1-1; D is possibly TRBD1 (5 bases). V was shortened by 7 bases and J by 7 bases, with 10 bases between the two germline ends. Germline values: CDR1 MNHNY, CDR2 SVGAGI (reference sequence). The CDR3 is 11 residues long. The CDR3 spells CASTPGHEAFF. The CDR3 bases are TGTGCCAGCACCCCAGGGCATGAAGCTTTCTTT.

The chain recombines TRBV6-5 with TRBJ2-7; D possibly corresponds to TRBD2 (6 bases). The V end lost 7 bases, the J end lost 0 bases, and 16 bases lay between the germline ends. The CDR3 contains 15 residues. Germline V lookup: CDR1 MNHEY, CDR2 SVGAGI. The CDR3 DNA reads as TGTGCCAGCATAAAAGATAGCGGCATCTCCTACGAGCAGTACTTC. Protein sequence: CASIKDSGISYEQYF.

This rearrangement joins TRBV4-1 to TRBJ2-3, with D possibly TRBD2 on 5 matching bases. The ends were cut back, 0 bases at V and 5 bases at J, with 12 bases in the middle. CDR1 MGHRA and CDR2 YSYEKL come from the germline V gene. The length of the CDR3 is 15 residues. CDR3 DNA sequence: TGCGCCAGCAGCCAAGATCAGAGGGCGGAAGATACGCAGTATTTT. Amino acid sequence: CASSQDQRAEDTQYF.

This chain joins TRBV5-1 and TRBJ2-6, with D tentatively TRBD1 (6 bases). Germline V CDR1 and CDR2: SGHRS, YFSETQ. This CDR3 region has 15 residues. The V end lost 4 bases, the J end lost 7 bases, and 15 bases lay between the germline ends. The CDR3 here is CASSPIQGGANVLTF. CDR3 coding DNA: TGCGCCAGCAGCCCCATACAGGGTGGCGCCAACGTCCTGACTTTC.

This chain connects TRBV19 to TRBJ2-7; tentatively, D is TRBD1 (6 bases). The CDR3 consists of 13 residues. V lost 4 bases to trimming and J lost 7 bases, with 14 bases between them. Germline CDR1 and CDR2: LNHDA and SQIVND (reference sequence). The CDR3 protein is CASSKYREGEQYF. CDR3 nucleotide sequence: TGTGCCAGTAGTAAATACAGGGAAGGGGAGCAGTACTTC.

The chain joins TRBV7-2 to TRBJ2-3; 8 bases agree with TRBD1. This CDR3 spans 16 amino acids. The J segment lost 5 bases and the V segment lost 5 bases, leaving 12 bases of the junction unmatched. The germline V gene encodes CDR1 SGHTA and CDR2 FQGNSA. The CDR3 nucleotides read TGTGCCAGCAGCCGAAATATGGGACAGGTTCAAGATACGCAGTATTTT. Amino acid sequence: CASSRNMGQVQDTQYF.

This clone showed up just a few times. This chain connects TRBV7-2 to TRBJ2-7; 9 nucleotides line up with TRBD1. The CDR3 runs 17 residues. The germline CDR1 and CDR2 sequences are SGHTA and FQGNSA. J gave up 5 bases and V 0 bases, and 11 bases lay outside the gene matches. CDR3 DNA: TGTGCCAGCAGCTTAGCAGGAGGGGGGGGACAGGGTAACGAGCAGTACTTC. This encodes CASSLAGGGGQGNEQYF.

This clone was seen more than once but under ten times. The DNA for the CDR3 is TGCGCCAGCACCCCGGAGGGCCCAACTAACTATGGCTACACCTTC. Translated, it gives CASTPEGPTNYGYTF. This chain uses TRBV5-1 with TRBJ1-2; D is unresolved. This CDR3 contains 15 residues. V lost 6 bases and J lost 0, with 15 bases in between. In germline, CDR1 is SGHRS, CDR2 YFSETQ.